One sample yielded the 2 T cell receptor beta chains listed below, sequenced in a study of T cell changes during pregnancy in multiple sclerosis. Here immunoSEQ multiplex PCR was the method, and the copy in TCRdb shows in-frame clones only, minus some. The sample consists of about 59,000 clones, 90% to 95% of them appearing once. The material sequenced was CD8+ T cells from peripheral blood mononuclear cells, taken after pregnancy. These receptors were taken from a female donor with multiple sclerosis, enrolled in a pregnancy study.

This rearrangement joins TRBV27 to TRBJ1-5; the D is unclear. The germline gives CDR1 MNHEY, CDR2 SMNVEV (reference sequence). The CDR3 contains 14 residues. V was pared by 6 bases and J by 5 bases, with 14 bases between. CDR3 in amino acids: CASSPVETHQPQHF. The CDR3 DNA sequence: TGTGCCAGCAGCCCCGTGGAGACCCATCAGCCCCAGCATTTT.

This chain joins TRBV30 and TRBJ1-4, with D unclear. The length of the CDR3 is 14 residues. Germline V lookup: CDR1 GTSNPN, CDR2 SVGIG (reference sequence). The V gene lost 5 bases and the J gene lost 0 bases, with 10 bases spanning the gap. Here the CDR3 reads CAWGDGSTNEKLFF. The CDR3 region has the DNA TGTGCCTGGGGAGACGGTTCAACTAATGAAAAACTGTTTTTT.